This entry lists 15 T cell receptor beta chains sequenced from one sample in a study of shared clonotypes between healthy human individuals. Data came from immunoSEQ multiplex PCR; TCRdb stores just in-frame clones and leaves some out. The sample includes about 2,500,000 clones, more than 80% seen only once; the top ten take about 0.13%. Sequencing was done on a sample of naive CD4+ T cells sorted from blood. Subset reported: CD45RA+ positively selected. The source of these receptors is a young man in good health.

V gene TRBV5-6 combines with J gene TRBJ1-2; D unclear. The CDR3 totals 14 residues. CDR1 and CDR2 from the germline V gene are SGHDT and YYEEEE. With 0 bases removed from V and 5 bases from J, the gap between germline ends came to 11 bases. CDR3 in DNA: TGTGCCAGCAGCTTGGTGGCCGGATTTTATGGCTACACCTTC. It encodes CASSLVAGFYGYTF.

V is TRBV10-3 and J is TRBJ1-1; 12 bases are shared with TRBD1. The CDR3 has 14 amino acids. Germline V gives CDR1 ENHRY, CDR2 SYGVKD. After removal of 8 bases from V and 4 bases from J, the junction contained 5 bases not matched to a gene. CDR3 DNA: TGTGCCATCGGGGGACAGGGGGCCTTCACTGAAGCTTTCTTT. Its protein product is CAIGGQGAFTEAFF.

V and J are TRBV5-1 and TRBJ2-5; D is undetermined. V was pared by 1 base and J by 1 base, with 8 bases between. The germline CDR1 and CDR2 sequences are SGHRS and YFSETQ. The CDR3 consists of 14 residues. The DNA for the CDR3 is TGCGCCAGCAGCTTGATACCGGCCCAAGAGACCCAGTACTTC. Encoded protein: CASSLIPAQETQYF.

The chain couples TRBV18 to TRBJ2-2; maybe TRBD1 (6 bases). The CDR3 is made up of 17 amino acids. V was cut by 4 bases and J by 0 bases, with 15 bases left in between. Germline assignment: CDR1 KGHSH and CDR2 LQKENI. The chain's CDR3 is CASSLKTGHANTGELFF. The CDR3 DNA reads as TGTGCCAGCTCACTAAAGACGGGACACGCGAACACCGGGGAGCTGTTTTTT.

The rearrangement joins TRBV27 to TRBJ2-1; 12 bases are shared with TRBD2. Germline V lookup: CDR1 MNHEY, CDR2 SMNVEV (reference sequence). The CDR3 spans 16 residues. The V gene end was trimmed by 6 bases and the J gene end by 4 bases; junction bases not matched to a gene: 7. The CDR3 region is CASRSQTSGSYNEQFF. The DNA of the CDR3 is TGTGCCAGCAGGTCCCAGACTAGCGGGAGTTACAATGAGCAGTTCTTC.

The chain recombines TRBV4-1 with TRBJ2-5, with D perhaps matching TRBD2 (5 bases). This CDR3 contains 16 residues. Germline V lookup: CDR1 MGHRA, CDR2 YSYEKL. The V end lost 2 bases, the J end lost 3 bases, and 16 bases lay between the germline ends. The CDR3 sequence: CASSQLPLASKETQYF. As DNA, the CDR3 is TGCGCCAGCAGCCAACTCCCCCTAGCATCCAAAGAGACCCAGTACTTC.

V gene TRBV11-3 combines with J gene TRBJ1-1, with D perhaps matching TRBD1 (5 bases). Trimming removed 1 base at V and 3 bases at J, with 9 bases between. Germline lookup yields CDR1 SGHNT and CDR2 YENEEA. This CDR3 spans 14 amino acids. For the CDR3, the DNA is TGTGCCAGCAGCTTAGGGGGGGACTACACTGAAGCTTTCTTT. It yields the protein CASSLGGDYTEAFF.

The chain joins TRBV4-1 to TRBJ2-1; 11 bases are shared with TRBD2. The CDR3 totals 18 residues. Germline V lookup: CDR1 MGHRA, CDR2 YSYEKL. V was clipped by 1 base and J by 7 bases; unmatched bases: 12. The CDR3 region is CASSQGGVAGGPSNEQFF. CDR3 nucleotides: TGCGCCAGCAGCCAAGGGGGGGTAGCGGGAGGGCCGAGTAATGAGCAGTTCTTC.

Only one count was recorded for this clone. This chain connects TRBV7-9 to TRBJ2-7; TRBD1 agrees at 9 bases. The V segment lost 6 bases and the J segment 4 bases; nucleotides outside the gene matches: 13. This CDR3 is built from 16 residues. CDR1 is SEHNR and CDR2 is FQNEAQ in the germline V gene (reference sequence). CDR3 DNA sequence: TGTGCCAGCAGTTCCACAGGGGGCTTAAATGGGTACGAGCAGTACTTC. Encoded protein: CASSSTGGLNGYEQYF.

The gene calls are TRBV29-1 and TRBJ1-1; D remains unclear. Germline CDR1 reads SQVTM; CDR2 reads ANQGSEA. With 4 bases removed from V and 4 bases from J, the gap between germline ends came to 13 bases. The CDR3 loop spans 13 amino acids. CDR3: CSVAGRVATEAFF. CDR3 bases: TGCAGCGTTGCCGGGAGGGTTGCCACTGAAGCTTTCTTT.

The V and J genes are TRBV7-2 and TRBJ1-2; perhaps TRBD1 as D (5 bases). The V gene's germline CDR1 is SGHTA and CDR2 FQGNSA. Trimming took off 5 bases at V and 7 bases at J, with 14 bases between the two ends. CDR3 length: 13 amino acids. CDR3 protein: CASSQGVNGGYTF. The DNA of the CDR3 is TGTGCCAGCAGCCAAGGGGTAAACGGTGGCTACACCTTC.

CDR3 nucleotides: TGCGCCAGCAGCTCCCAAGGGGGAACCACTGAAGCTTTCTTT. Translation: CASSSQGGTTEAFF. The J gene is TRBJ1-1, the V gene TRBV5-1; D may be TRBD1 (6 bases). This CDR3 spans 14 amino acids. Germline assignment: CDR1 SGHRS and CDR2 YFSETQ. Trimming removed 3 bases from V and 4 bases from J, with 13 bases in between.

The chain employs TRBV4-3 and TRBJ2-6; D unclear. Trimming shortened V by 0 bases and J by 0 bases, and 6 bases separated the two germline ends. This CDR3 is 16 amino acids long. Germline loops: CDR1 LGHNA, CDR2 YSLEER. The CDR3 sequence is CASSQDFRSGANVLTF. CDR3 sequence (DNA): TGCGCCAGCAGCCAAGACTTCCGCTCTGGGGCCAACGTCCTGACTTTC.

This clone was observed a single time. The V call is TRBV28, the J call TRBJ1-5; the D is unclear. CDR3 length: 15 residues. V was trimmed by 2 bases and J by 7 bases, leaving 15 bases between them. CDR1 and CDR2 (germline): MDHEN, SYDVKM. CDR3 amino acids: CASSLGGLKAQPQHF. In nucleotides, the CDR3 is TGTGCCAGCAGTTTAGGTGGTTTGAAGGCGCAGCCCCAGCATTTT.

This clone was detected once. The V gene is TRBV5-1, the J gene TRBJ2-5; TRBD1 aligns across 12 bases. Germline V gives CDR1 SGHRS, CDR2 YFSETQ. The trim removed 2 bases at V and 6 bases at J, leaving 5 bases unmatched. The CDR3 runs 15 residues. The CDR3 loop reads CASSLGTGGAQTQYF. The CDR3 nucleotides read TGCGCCAGCAGCTTAGGGACAGGGGGCGCGCAGACCCAGTACTTC.